This T cell receptor beta chain was profiled in a study of follicular helper T cells after annual influenza vaccination (dated by TCRdb to about 2017). For context, the study as a whole: After each seasonal influenza vaccination, blood was collected on days 0, 7 and 28. To study recall of cTfh clones, some subjects were followed through successive annual vaccinations in the 2013-2014, 2014-2015 and 2015-2016 seasons. One week after vaccination, a second recruited cohort of roughly 12 subjects (Table S1) displayed a similar ICOS+CD38+ cTfh response. Multi-year samples were available for six subjects, with four spanning two vaccination seasons and two spanning three seasons. Samples from 2013-2014 were cryopreserved, whereas samples from about 2015 were processed immediately after collection.

Receptors were amplified or captured by the immunoSEQ multiplex PCR assay. Adaptive Biotechnologies handled the TCRB amplification, library preparation, sequencing and preliminary bioinformatics at Survey level resolution. For TCRB sequencing, genomic DNA from sorted cTfh populations was amplified by multiplex PCR. Processing in the source paper ran as follows. In R, clonality was calculated as 1 minus the normalized Shannon entropy, and the Gini index was computed using the R package ineq. Overlap score was the summed counts of shared sequences divided by total counts of all sequences in both compared samples. Fisher's exact test, with an assumed theoretical repertoire of 10^7 TCRB sequences, was used to assess the significance of shared clonotypes. This immuneACCESS table, as held by TCRdb, lists in-frame sequences with V and J called but not all clones. Of the missing ones, under half trace to an unresolved V gene in checked studies; the others have no known cause. V, J and clone size reflect that table, while D and trimming were determined from the DNA. In this sample the table shows thousands of clones, around four fifths of which occur a single time. The biggest ten clones account for around 0.99% of the sample.

V and J lose 2 bases and 6 bases, and a span of 14 bases separates them. The germline V gene encodes CDR1 WNHNN and CDR2 SYGVQD (reference sequence). From the cysteine up to the phenylalanine, the CDR3 has a length of 15 residues. The only DNA kept is the CDR3, 45 bases in frame from the first base. A word on this clone: Its antigen is currently not known. No per-base quality is available; no much larger clone lies one base away.

What this sample's time point label stands for: 2014-2015 season, pre-vaccination. Seasonal inactivated influenza vaccine (Fluvarix) was administered to adults, and sorted blood CD4 subsets were tracked by TCRB sequencing before and after vaccination. To be eligible, subjects had to live in the community and must not have received influenza vaccine in the previous 6 months. Subjects were excluded for influenza vaccine contraindications, substance abuse, HIV/AIDS, active malignancy, immunomodulatory medication, or active illness such as respiratory infection. Between about 35 and 100 mL of blood was sampled per time point. Non-naive CD4+CXCR5+PD-1+ cells were defined as circulating Tfh and were sorted into two fractions, ICOS+CD38+ and ICOS-CD38-. Ficoll-Paque PLUS or SepMate separation was used to isolate PBMC. Before DNA was extracted, the cell subsets were sorted from PBMC using a BD FACS Aria.

Findings and caveats that apply to the study as a whole: Productive TCRB sequences were recovered from only 10-20% of analyzed cells, so rare clonotypes could not be sampled. ICOS+CD38+ cTfh clonality correlated with the frequency of that population, and its change correlated with the change in circulating plasmablast frequency. Day 7 ICOS+CD38+ clones were most often found later in ICOS-CD38- cTfh, suggesting that subset may serve as a memory reservoir. Successive annual vaccinations recalled a recurrent oligoclonal ICOS+CD38+ cTfh response that contained tetramer and AIM influenza-specific clonotypes.

The sequence links TRBV10-1 to TRBJ1-3; the D gene is not confidently resolved. This receptor was identified in an adult who received the influenza vaccine. Source: CXCR5+ CD38- circulating T follicular helper cells from blood, taken on the day of influenza vaccination. Per the publication, the cell subset or site label means: circulating Tfh, non-naive CD4+CXCR5+PD-1+ (ICOS+CD38+ or ICOS-CD38-). At the DNA level, the sequence is TGCGCCAGCAGTGAGGTGAAGGTGTTGTTAAACACCATATATTTT. Its protein is CASSEVKVLLNTIYF.